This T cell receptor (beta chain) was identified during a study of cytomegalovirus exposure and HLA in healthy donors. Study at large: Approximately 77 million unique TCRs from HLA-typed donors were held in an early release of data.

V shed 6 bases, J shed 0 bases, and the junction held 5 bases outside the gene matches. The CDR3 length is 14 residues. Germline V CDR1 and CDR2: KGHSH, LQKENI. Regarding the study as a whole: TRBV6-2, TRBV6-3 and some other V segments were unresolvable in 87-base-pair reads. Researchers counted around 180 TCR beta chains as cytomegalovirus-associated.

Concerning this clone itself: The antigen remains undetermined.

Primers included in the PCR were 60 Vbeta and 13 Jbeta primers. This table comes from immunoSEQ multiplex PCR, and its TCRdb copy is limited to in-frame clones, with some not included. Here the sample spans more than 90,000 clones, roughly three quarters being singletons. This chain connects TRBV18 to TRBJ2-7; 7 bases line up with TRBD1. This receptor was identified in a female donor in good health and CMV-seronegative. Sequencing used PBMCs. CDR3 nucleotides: TGTGCCAGCTCTTCCGGGACAGCCTCCTACGAGCAGTACTTC. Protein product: CASSSGTASYEQYF.